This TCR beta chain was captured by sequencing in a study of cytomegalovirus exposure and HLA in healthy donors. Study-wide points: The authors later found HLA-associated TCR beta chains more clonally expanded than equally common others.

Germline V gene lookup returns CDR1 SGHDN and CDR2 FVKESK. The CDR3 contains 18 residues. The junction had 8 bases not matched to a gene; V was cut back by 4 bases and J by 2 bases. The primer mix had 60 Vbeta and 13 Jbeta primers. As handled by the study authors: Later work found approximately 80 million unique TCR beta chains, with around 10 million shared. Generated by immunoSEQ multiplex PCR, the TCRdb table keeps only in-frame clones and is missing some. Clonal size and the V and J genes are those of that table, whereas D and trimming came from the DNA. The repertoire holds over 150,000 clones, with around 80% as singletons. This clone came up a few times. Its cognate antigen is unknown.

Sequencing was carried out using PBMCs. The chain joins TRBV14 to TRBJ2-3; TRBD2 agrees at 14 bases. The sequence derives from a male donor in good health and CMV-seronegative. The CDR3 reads CASSPGLAGASTTDTQYF. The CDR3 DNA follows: TGTGCCAGCAGCCCGGGACTAGCGGGGGCCTCCACCACAGATACGCAGTATTTT.